The T cell receptor beta chain described here comes from a study of blood T cells in healthy people across ages. Findings and limits, study-wide: Aged donors had fewer naive CD4+ cells and lower diversity than long-lived donors.

Each donor gave 9 to 10 milliliters of peripheral blood. Then a second PCR, running roughly 7 to 11 cycles, was carried out with a sample-barcoded 5' primer and a J-beta primer mix. Each TCR beta cDNA got a 12-nucleotide random molecular identifier. Each sample yielded at least 2.5 million CDR3-containing paired-end reads. One entry per CDR3 protein, called by TCRdb with MiXCR from the 5' RACE reads. The sample lists about 830,000 distinct CDR3 sequences, approximately 65% occurring once. Concerning this clonotype: Its antigen is unknown.

The germline V and J ends were trimmed by 6 bases and 3 bases, with 18 bases remaining between them. Germline assignment: CDR1 LGHNA and CDR2 YSLEER. This CDR3 spans 17 amino acids. This receptor was taken from a man aged 25-40 years in good health. Sequencing input: blood. The chain carries TRBV4-3 and TRBJ2-6; possibly TRBD1 for D (6 bases). CDR3 sequence: CASSRTVLSLGANVLTF. The CDR3 DNA sequence: TGCGCCAGCAGTAGGACAGTCTTGAGCCTTGGGGCCAACGTCCTGACTTTC.